A selection of T cell receptor beta chains follows, all from one sample in a study of regulatory T cells in long-lasting Graves disease. TCRdb processed the multiplex PCR reads anew with MiXCR; each CDR3 protein has one entry. The sample has 560,000 or so distinct CDR3 sequences, roughly 16% seen once; the top ten hold around 13%. Separately, the same data were catalogued under a study of T cells in Graves' hyperthyroidism and ophthalmopathy.

The sample in question was peripheral blood mononuclear cells (PBMCs), obtained at new diagnosis, from a patient treated with antithyroid drugs. The source of these receptors is a man younger than 35 with Graves disease. Both conserved end residues are part of each CDR3. A D gene is named only where the DNA matches it firmly. Size is omitted from some rows. Given values are once, few, many or a class for expanded clones.

v_call	j_call	clone_size	cdr3_length	d_call	cdr3_nt	cdr3_aa
TRBV19	TRBJ2-7	few	16	TRBD2	TGTGCCAGCAGAGGGACTAGCGGGAGGAGCTCCTACGAGCAGTACTTC	CASRGTSGRSSYEQYF
TRBV27	TRBJ2-1	many	15	TRBD1	TGTGCCAGCAGTTTTGACAGGGGGCTCTACAATGAGCAGTTCTTC	CASSFDRGLYNEQFF
TRBV6-1	TRBJ2-6	many	18	-	TGTGCCAGCAGAATACCCGGAGGAGGTCTCACTGGGGCCAACGTCCTGACTTTC	CASRIPGGGLTGANVLTF
TRBV5-5	TRBJ2-2	many	17	TRBD1	TGTGCCAGCAGCTTGGCCGGCAGGGGGCGCAGCACCGGGGAGCTGTTTTTT	CASSLAGRGRSTGELFF
TRBV5-1	TRBJ2-7	many	12	-	TGCGCCAGCAGCTGGCCAGGGATCGAGCAGTACTTC	CASSWPGIEQYF
TRBV7-2	TRBJ1-3	-	22	TRBD1	TGTGCCAGCAGCTTGGCGTTCAGGGGGCTTTCCCCTAATGACAGCTCTGGAAACACCATATATTTT	CASSLAFRGLSPNDSSGNTIYF
TRBV5-1	TRBJ2-3	many	16	TRBD2	TGCGCCAGCAGCTGGCTACTAGCGGGAGCGAAAGATACGCAGTATTTT	CASSWLLAGAKDTQYF
TRBV10-3	TRBJ1-1	few	14	TRBD1	TGTGCCATCAGTAAGGACAGGGCGACGGGTGAAACTTTCTTT	CAISKDRATGETFF
TRBV6-2/TRBV6-3	TRBJ1-2	-	15	-	TGTGCCAGCAGTGAAAGAGGGGGTCTGAACTATGGCTACACCTTC	CASSERGGLNYGYTF
TRBV18	TRBJ2-5	many	17	TRBD2	TGTGCCAGCTCATCGCGGACTAGCGCCAGCAGTGGGGAGACCCAGTACTTC	CASSSRTSASSGETQYF
TRBV7-9	TRBJ1-2	few	13	-	TGTGCCAGCAGTTACGACAGGCCCTTTGGCTACACCTTC	CASSYDRPFGYTF
TRBV25-1	TRBJ2-7	few	16	TRBD1	TGTGCCAGCAGACACAAACCGGGACAGCCGACCTACGAGCAGTACTTC	CASRHKPGQPTYEQYF
TRBV13	TRBJ2-7	many	12	-	TGTGCCAGCAGCTTAGAAGACTACGAGCAGTACTTC	CASSLEDYEQYF
TRBV28	TRBJ1-1	many	14	-	TGTGCCAGCAGTTTAGGACTTTTAGTACCTGAAGCTTTCTTT	CASSLGLLVPEAFF
TRBV13	TRBJ2-7	many	13	-	TGTGCCAGCAGCGCCTCAGCCTCCTACGAGCAGTACTTC	CASSASASYEQYF
TRBV9	TRBJ2-3	-	13	-	TGTGCCAGCAGCGTAGGTAACACAGATACGCGGTATTTT	CASSVGNTDTRYF
TRBV28	TRBJ1-2	-	14	-	TGTGCCAGCAAAATCCACGGGATGCTCTATGGCTACACCTTC	CASKIHGMLYGYTF
TRBV7-9	TRBJ2-7	many	14	TRBD1	TGTGCCAGCAGTTGGACAGGGGTGATTTACGAGCAGTACTTC	CASSWTGVIYEQYF
TRBV5-1	TRBJ2-3	few	14	-	TGCGCCAGCAGATTTAGACTGAGCACAGATACGCAGTATTTT	CASRFRLSTDTQYF
TRBV18	TRBJ2-7	many	16	TRBD2	TGTGCCAGCTCACCGGTTAGCGGGCCCGGCTCCTACGAGCAGTACTTC	CASSPVSGPGSYEQYF
TRBV9	TRBJ2-1	-	14	TRBD2	TGTGCCTCAGGGAGGGGACTTTCCTACAATGAGCAGTTCTTC	CASGRGLSYNEQFF
TRBV27	TRBJ2-7	-	13	-	TGTGCCAGCAGTTTTCGGCCGACCTACGAGCAGTACTTC	CASSFRPTYEQYF
TRBV7-9	TRBJ2-3	-	19	TRBD2	TGTGCCAGCAGCTCGTCCAACCCACTAGCGGGAGGGGACACAGATACGCAGTATTTT	CASSSSNPLAGGDTDTQYF
TRBV30	TRBJ2-7	few	13	-	TGTGCCTGGAGTCCAACCTACAGTGTCGAGCAGTACTTC	CAWSPTYSVEQYF
TRBV5-1	TRBJ1-5	-	14	-	TGCGCCAGCAGCTCCGAGGGGCAGGGCCAGCCCCAGCATTTT	CASSSEGQGQPQHF
TRBV7-3	TRBJ2-1	many	15	-	TGTGCCAGCAGCTTAATCGGGGGAGTAAACAATGAGCAGTTCTTC	CASSLIGGVNNEQFF
TRBV20-1	TRBJ2-7	many	11	-	TGCAGTGTGGCTTCCTCCTACGAGCAGTACTTC	CSVASSYEQYF
TRBV6-1	TRBJ2-7	few	14	TRBD1	TGTGCCAGCAGTAATGACAGGGCCCCCTACGAGCAGTACTTC	CASSNDRAPYEQYF
TRBV30	TRBJ2-5	-	13	TRBD1	TGTGCCTGGGACAGGGGGAGGGTTGAGACCCAGTACTTC	CAWDRGRVETQYF
TRBV5-1	TRBJ1-4	-	15	TRBD1	TGCGCCAGCAGCCCCTCGGGACAGCGAAATGAAAAACTGTTTTTT	CASSPSGQRNEKLFF
TRBV4-2	TRBJ2-1	-	18	TRBD2	TGTGCCAGCAGCCAAGAATCGGGGAGGGCTAGCGGGACGGGGGAGCAGTTCTTC	CASSQESGRASGTGEQFF
TRBV5-1	TRBJ2-7	few	18	TRBD2	TGCGCCAGCAGCTTGGTCGGCACTAGCGGCCGTAGCTCCTACGAGCAGTACTTC	CASSLVGTSGRSSYEQYF
TRBV7-7	TRBJ2-7	-	15	-	TGTGCTAGCAGCTCTGCCCCAGGACCCTCCTACGAGCAGTACTTC	CASSSAPGPSYEQYF
TRBV2	TRBJ2-1	many	14	-	TGTGCCAGCAGAGTGGGCGGGCCGATTAGTGAGCAGTTCTTC	CASRVGGPISEQFF
TRBV7-2	TRBJ2-1	few	16	TRBD2	TGTGCCAGCAGCTTATTGGGACTAGCAGCCTACAATGAGCAGTTCTTC	CASSLLGLAAYNEQFF
TRBV4-2	TRBJ2-1	few	14	-	TGTGCCAGCAGCTTAAGAGCGGAACACAATGAGCAGTTCTTC	CASSLRAEHNEQFF
TRBV19	TRBJ2-7	-	14	-	TGTGCCAGTACCCCCAGCGAAGGGTCCTACGAGCAGTACTTC	CASTPSEGSYEQYF
TRBV28	TRBJ2-1	many	16	TRBD2	TGTGCCAGCAAACCTAGCGGGAGGGCCATGGACAATGAGCAGTTCTTC	CASKPSGRAMDNEQFF
TRBV11-2	TRBJ2-4	many	15	-	TGTGCCAGCAGCTCAATTCGGGGGGCAGAAAACATTCAGTACTTC	CASSSIRGAENIQYF
TRBV29-1	TRBJ2-1	-	15	TRBD2	TGCAGCGTTGAAGATCGACTAGCGGGAGCTGATGAGCAGTTCTTC	CSVEDRLAGADEQFF
TRBV30	TRBJ1-2	-	12	-	TGTGCCTGGAGTACAGGGAGCTATGGCTACACCTTC	CAWSTGSYGYTF
TRBV29-1	TRBJ2-1	-	15	-	TGCAGCGTTGTCCGGAGGGTCGTTCTGGCCAATGAGCAGTTCTTC	CSVVRRVVLANEQFF